This TCR beta chain originates from a study of T cells expressing NK-cell markers (dated by TCRdb to 2018 to 2021). For the study in its entirety: Three sorted T-cell subsets (CD3+CD56+NKG2C+, CD3+CD56+NKG2C- and CD3+CD56-NKG2C+) from about 8 donors had their TCR beta-chain repertoires profiled. All eight donors whose samples were sequenced were randomly selected healthy volunteers, three of them men and five women. The libraries were sequenced on Illumina HiSeq 2000/2500, MiSeq or NextSeq, producing 2 x 150 bp reads. Of the eight sequenced donors, seven were found to be HCMV-seropositive and one was found to be HCMV-seronegative. Summary of the overall study and its limitations: In over five donors, the dominant CD3+CD56+NKG2C+ clonotypes were found to rank among the top 10 CD8+ clonotypes and to make up about 1.0-8% of CD8+ T cells. Those dominant clonotypes were again the most abundant among CD3+CD56-NKG2C+ cells in a few donors, at roughly 28.3-65%. Whether the expanded NKG2C-expressing T cell clones were specific for HCMV antigens remained unclear.

A commercial ELISA kit detecting HCMV-specific IgG in serum was used to determine HCMV serostatus. Peripheral blood mononuclear cells were isolated from blood by Ficoll density gradient centrifugation. The data were produced on an Illumina HiSeq 2000. TCR beta cDNA libraries were prepared using 5'RACE template switching, which introduced a universal primer site and unique molecular identifiers. Synthesis of cDNA was primed from the TCR beta constant segment and was followed by two consecutive PCR amplification steps. The study's own analysis went as follows. Reads were demultiplexed and grouped by UMI with MIGEC, and clonotypes were assembled and quantified with MiTCR. To exclude erroneous sequences, any TCR cDNA sequence not supported by at least two reads was discarded. The tcR package was used for downstream repertoire analysis, and clonotypes were matched across fractions by CDR3 nucleotide sequence plus V segment. VDJmatch was used to annotate antigen specificity against VDJdb, with one amino acid substitution in CDR3 permitted. With the reads reprocessed by TCRdb, a single entry stands for each CDR3 protein sequence and no DNA is reported. The V and J calls follow TCRdb's processing rather than the paper's. The record for this sample contains 500,000 to 700,000 distinct CDR3 sequences. The top ten hold 3% to 4.5% of the sample.

The CDR1 and CDR2 encoded by the germline V gene are MNHNS and SASEGT. The CDR3, cysteine through phenylalanine, is 14 amino acids long. The record lacks a DNA sequence. Worth noting for this clonotype: This receptor's antigen is unknown.

The clonotype originates from a man aged 18 to 29 in good health. Donor details come from another sample of the same person, matched by shared clones. Source material: blood T cells: a sorted CD56 or NKG2C T cell subset, CD4+ or CD8+ T cells, or bulk PBMC T cells (not recorded which). The rearranged segments are TRBV6-1 and TRBJ1-5; lacking DNA, the TRBD1 call made by TCRdb goes unchecked. For the CDR3, the sequence is CASSDGTGGVNQHF.